One T cell receptor (beta chain) is described in this entry. As yet, its antigen is unknown. The sample originates from a study of CD4 T cells in relation to SARS-CoV-2 and coronaviruses. Whole-study context: ViraFEST: approximately eleven-day antigen culture of PBMCs, then TCR beta CDR3 sequencing. The negative reference was HIV-1 Nef peptide pool or peptide-free culture. Whole-study results and caveats: Around two thirds of donors had memory CD4+ clonotypes crossrecognizing SARS-CoV-2 and common cold coronavirus spike.

Per germline, CDR1 SGHRS and CDR2 YFSETQ. The CDR3 is 13 amino acids. V lost 2 bases and J lost 1, with 6 bases in between. Sequencing used immunoSEQ multiplex PCR; TCRdb keeps in-frame clones, though not all of them. This sample has some 29,000 clones, with around 78% found just once. CD4+ T cells from unexposed donors were obtained before the COVID-19 pandemic (2011-2018). CD4+ T cells were isolated from the cells after nine to eleven days of culture. The sequenced sample consisted of CD4+ T cells from PBMCs, cultured in vitro. The sequence came from a human donor in good health. The V call is TRBV5-1, the J call TRBJ2-5; D unresolved. The CDR3 DNA sequence: TGCGCCAGCAGCTTCGGGTTCCAAGAGACCCAGTACTTC. Protein sequence: CASSFGFQETQYF.